This is a list of T cell receptor beta chains from one sample in a study of CD8 T cells in ankylosing spondylitis. From the 5' RACE reads, TCRdb called clonotypes with MiXCR, one entry per CDR3 protein. The profile shows about 240,000 distinct CDR3 sequences, about 11% of them singletons. The material sequenced was blood, either unsorted or a sorted T cell fraction (not recorded which). The receptors shown here come from a male donor with ankylosing spondylitis or in good health (not recorded which). The CDR3 runs from the conserved cysteine through the conserved F or W. D genes are given only for firm matches. Clone size appears in some rows only: once, few, many, or a class for an expanded clone.

clone size	CDR3 length	D gene	J gene	V gene	CDR3 DNA	CDR3 protein
few	14	TRBD1	TRBJ2-5	TRBV5-4	TGTGCCAGCAGCCAGACAGGGGGAACAGAGACCCAGTACTTC	CASSQTGGTETQYF
many	12	NA	TRBJ2-1	TRBV20-1	TGCAGTGCTATCCCGTCGGGCAATGAGCAGTTCTTC	CSAIPSGNEQFF
many	15	NA	TRBJ2-5	TRBV5-1	TGCGCCAGCAGCTTGGGCTCGTTGGGGTCGGAGACCCAGTACTTC	CASSLGSLGSETQYF
few	14	NA	TRBJ2-7	TRBV7-2	TGTGCCAGCAGCTTAGGGCTAGGCAACTACGAGCAGTACTTC	CASSLGLGNYEQYF
many	12	NA	TRBJ2-7	TRBV6-1	TGTGCCAGCGGTCGGGACTCCTACGAGCAGTACTTC	CASGRDSYEQYF
NA	13	NA	TRBJ1-2	TRBV6-1	TGTGCCAGCGGACGGCCGAGGAACTATGGCTACACCTTC	CASGRPRNYGYTF
few	15	TRBD2	TRBJ2-3	TRBV9	TGTGCCAGCAGCGCAGCTAGCGGGGGCACAGATACGCAGTATTTT	CASSAASGGTDTQYF
many	16	TRBD2	TRBJ2-3	TRBV20-1	TGCAGTGCTAGAGAGGAGCGGGGGGGCCTTACAGATACGCAGTATTTT	CSAREERGGLTDTQYF
many	13	NA	TRBJ2-7	TRBV3-1	TGTGCCAGCTCCCCAGGCTTTGGGTACGAGCAGTACTTC	CASSPGFGYEQYF
many	13	NA	TRBJ2-3	TRBV30	TGTGCCTGGGCTCTTGGACTTTTAAATACGCAGTATTTT	CAWALGLLNTQYF
many	14	NA	TRBJ2-3	TRBV20-1	TGCAGTGCTAGAGATCAACTGGGCGCAGATACGCAGTATTTT	CSARDQLGADTQYF
many	11	NA	TRBJ1-2	TRBV11-2	TGTGCCAGCAGCTCGGGTGACGGCTACACCTTC	CASSSGDGYTF